This TCR beta chain was recovered during a study of lymphopenia after photon versus proton radiotherapy. J was trimmed by 6 bases and V by 5 bases; bases with no gene match: 2. CDR1 and CDR2 from the germline V gene are SEHNR and FQNEAQ (reference sequence). There are 13 residues in the CDR3. By share, this clone counts as medium-sized (0.01 to 0.1%). Its specificity is unknown. Sequenced by immunoSEQ multiplex PCR; TCRdb stores in-frame clones only, minus some. The table records over 50,000 clones, around 85% of them present only once. Whole-study results and caveats: Post-nadir diversity loss with photons came from oligoclonal expansion, particularly CD8+ Temra cells. Proton therapy kept repertoires fairly stable, unlike photons, which gained effector/memory cells.

The sequence derives from a man aged 40-50 years with gastric cancer. The specimen comprised peripheral blood, sampled from a patient treated with photon-based radiotherapy. The genes are TRBV7-9 and TRBJ1-3; 9 bases are a match to TRBD1. The CDR3 bases are TGTGCCAGCAGCCCACAGGGGGCAAACACCATATATTTT. The encoded protein is CASSPQGANTIYF.